Below, 9 T cell receptor beta chains from the same sample are listed, as sequenced in a study of vaccination and CD4 T cells after COVID-19. Cultured CD4+ T cell DNA underwent sequencing with the Oncomine TCR Beta short-read assay. TCRdb reanalysed the PCR reads using MiXCR and keeps one entry per CDR3 protein. The sample consists of around 14,000 distinct CDR3 sequences, more than 45% of them appearing once. The treatment is: roughly 10-day PBMC culture with coronavirus spike peptide pools or control peptides (ViraFEST assay). Their cognate antigens are unknown. Sample: CD4+ T cells from blood, cultured in vitro. The receptors come from a human donor who had recovered from COVID-19.

The chain joins TRBV20-1 to TRBJ1-5, with TRBD1 as a possible D gene (6 bases). This CDR3 is 14 amino acids long. The V gene's germline CDR1 is DFQATT and CDR2 SNEGSKA (reference sequence). Trimming cost V 3 bases and J 6 bases, with 15 bases left between them. The CDR3 loop is CSASFGGESQPQHF. The CDR3 region has the DNA TGCAGTGCTAGTTTCGGGGGCGAGTCTCAGCCCCAGCATTTT.

This clonotype was picked up a small number of times. The chain uses TRBV4-2 and TRBJ1-6, with a tentative D call TRBD1 (6 bases). CDR3 length equals 14 residues. The germline CDR1 and CDR2 sequences are LGHNA and YNFKEQ. Trimming cost V 0 bases and J 10 bases, with 10 bases left between them. CDR3 bases: TGTGCCAGCAGCCAAGATCAGGGGCCATCACCCCTCCACTTT. This codes for CASSQDQGPSPLHF.

This chain connects TRBV24-1 to TRBJ2-7, with 7 bases fitting TRBD2. CDR1 is KGHDR and CDR2 is SFDVKD in the germline V gene. This CDR3 region has 14 residues. The V and J ends lost 2 bases and 2 bases, in that order; junction bases with no gene match: 2. Here the CDR3 DNA reads TGTGCCACCAGTGATTCAGGACTAGCCTACGAGCAGTACTTC. It codes for CATSDSGLAYEQYF.

This chain links TRBV6-1 with TRBJ1-5; D might be TRBD1 (5 bases). The length of the CDR3 is 13 residues. The V end was cut by 3 bases, the J end by 7 bases, with 10 bases between. Per the germline V gene, CDR1 is MNHNS and CDR2 is SASEGT. CDR3 sequence (DNA): TGTGCCAGCAGTGATAACGGGGCCCAGCCCCAGCATTTT. It yields the protein CASSDNGAQPQHF.

The CDR3, as DNA: TGTGCCAGCAGTTTGCCGGGACAGCAGATCACTGAAGCTTTCTTT. Translating it yields CASSLPGQQITEAFF. The V gene is TRBV28, the J gene TRBJ1-1; 7 bases map to TRBD1. The CDR3 spans 15 residues. CDR1 and CDR2 (germline): MDHEN, SYDVKM. The ends lost 3 bases at V and 4 bases at J; junction bases unmatched: 8.

A few counts support this clonotype. V and J are TRBV7-8 and TRBJ1-1, with a possible D match to TRBD1 (6 bases). The V and J ends lost 1 base and 1 base respectively, with 10 bases between them. CDR1 and CDR2 (germline): SGHVS, FQNEAQ. The CDR3 consists of 15 residues. CDR3 sequence reads: CASSLVGGQNTEAFF. In DNA form, the CDR3 reads TGTGCCAGCAGCTTAGTGGGGGGCCAGAACACTGAAGCTTTCTTT.

This chain connects TRBV7-9 to TRBJ2-3, with 8 bases aligning to TRBD2. In germline, CDR1 is SEHNR, CDR2 FQNEAQ (reference sequence). The length of the CDR3 is 17 residues. V lost 0 bases to trimming and J lost 0 bases; unmatched junction nucleotides: 5. The CDR3, as DNA: TGTGCCAGCAGCTTAGCGATTTCGGGGGGGAGCACAGATACGCAGTATTTT. This sequence encodes CASSLAISGGSTDTQYF. Using reference TRBV7-9 and TRBJ2-3 for the parts outside the CDR3, the full variable domain is DTGVSQNPRHKITKRGQNVTFRCDPISEHNRLYWYRQTLGQGPEFLTYFQNEAQLEKSRLLSDRFSAERPKGSFSTLEIQRTEQGDSAMYLCASSLAISGGSTDTQYFGPGTRLTVL.

V and J are TRBV4-2 and TRBJ2-2; 7 bases align to TRBD1. The CDR3 covers 15 residues. V lost 4 bases to trimming and J lost 5 bases; unmatched junction nucleotides: 7. Germline V gene data show CDR1 as LGHNA and CDR2 as YNFKEQ. CDR3: CASSLNRGQTGELFF. In DNA form, the CDR3 reads TGTGCCAGCAGCCTAAACAGGGGTCAAACCGGGGAGCTGTTTTTT.

In its sample, this clonotype was seen a few times. The chain links TRBV20-1 to TRBJ2-3; 13 bases line up with TRBD2. V shed 7 bases, J shed 4 bases, and the junction held 5 bases outside the gene matches. Germline CDR1 and CDR2: DFQATT and SNEGSKA (reference sequence). This CDR3 spans 14 amino acids. CDR3 amino acids: CSVTGTSGADTQYF. The CDR3 DNA reads as TGCAGTGTTACCGGGACTAGCGGGGCAGATACGCAGTATTTT.